Sequencing of this TCR beta chain was carried out in a study of cytomegalovirus exposure and HLA in healthy donors. The PCR had 60 Vbeta and 13 Jbeta primers. TCRdb's copy holds only in-frame clones and misses some; the assay was immunoSEQ multiplex PCR. The sample yields 180,000 or so clones, 80% to 90% seen once. The CDR3 spans 15 residues. Germline lookup yields CDR1 MNHEY and CDR2 SVGAGI. Trimming left V 0 bases short and J 8 bases short, with 16 bases between. Sequencing input: PBMCs. The clonotype was recovered from a man between 18 and 35 years old in good health and CMV-seropositive. This chain joins TRBV6-5 and TRBJ1-1, with no clear D. In nucleotides, the CDR3 is TGTGCCAGCAGTTACTCGTCCAGGTTTCCGGGGGAAGCTTTCTTT. It translates to CASSYSSRFPGEAFF.